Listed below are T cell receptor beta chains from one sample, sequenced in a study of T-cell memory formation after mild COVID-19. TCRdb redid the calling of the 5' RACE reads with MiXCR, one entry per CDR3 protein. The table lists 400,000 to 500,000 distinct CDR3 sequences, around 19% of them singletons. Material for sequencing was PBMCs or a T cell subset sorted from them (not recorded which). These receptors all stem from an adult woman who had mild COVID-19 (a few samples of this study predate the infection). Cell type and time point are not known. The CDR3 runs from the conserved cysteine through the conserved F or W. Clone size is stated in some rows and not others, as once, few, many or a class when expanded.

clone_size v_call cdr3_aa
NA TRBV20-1 CSGARGTRGQPQHF
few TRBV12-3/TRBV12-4 CASSSLRGESYNEQFF
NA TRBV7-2 CASSRTGERAEAFF
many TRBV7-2 CASSAQQGNYGYTF
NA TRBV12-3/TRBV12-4 CASSHGTGDSIGQYF
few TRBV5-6 CASSFGTDIAKNIQYF
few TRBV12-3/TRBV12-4 CASSTRTGGASPLHF
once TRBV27 CASSRLAGLNEQFF
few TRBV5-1 CASSKGDTEAFF
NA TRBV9 CASSVRPGDTTNTEAFF
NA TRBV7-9 CASSFSWATDTQYF
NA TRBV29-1 CSVGVAGTTDTQYF
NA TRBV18 CASSFGHGDEQFF
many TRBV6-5 CASSYEPNTEAFF
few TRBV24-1 CATSEYSGSSYNEQFF
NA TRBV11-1 CASSFILGSRAIQYF
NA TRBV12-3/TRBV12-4 CASSPGQGGLREQYF